This T cell receptor (beta chain) was captured in a study of T-cell memory formation after mild COVID-19. Study observations and caveats: Mainly in CM and EM were contracting CD4+ clones; CD8+ were in EMRA.

A single record per CDR3 protein comes from TCRdb applying MiXCR to the 5' RACE reads. The sample records 210,000 or so distinct CDR3 sequences, more than 25% being singletons. Remarks on this clonotype: Antigen: not known. The junction does not match germline at one end; this may be a read error.

Sample: PBMCs or a T cell subset sorted from them (not recorded which). The origin of this receptor is an adult woman who had mild COVID-19 (a few samples of this study predate the infection). Cell type and time point are not known.

CDR3: CASSSTVNEKLFF. The CDR3 bases are TGTGCTAGCAGCTCGACAGTGAATGAAAAACTGTTTTTT. The V call is TRBV7-7, the J call TRBJ1-4; possible D gene TRBD1, 5 bases. From germline, CDR1 is SSHAT and CDR2 FNYEAQ (reference sequence). The CDR3 sequence is 13 residues long.